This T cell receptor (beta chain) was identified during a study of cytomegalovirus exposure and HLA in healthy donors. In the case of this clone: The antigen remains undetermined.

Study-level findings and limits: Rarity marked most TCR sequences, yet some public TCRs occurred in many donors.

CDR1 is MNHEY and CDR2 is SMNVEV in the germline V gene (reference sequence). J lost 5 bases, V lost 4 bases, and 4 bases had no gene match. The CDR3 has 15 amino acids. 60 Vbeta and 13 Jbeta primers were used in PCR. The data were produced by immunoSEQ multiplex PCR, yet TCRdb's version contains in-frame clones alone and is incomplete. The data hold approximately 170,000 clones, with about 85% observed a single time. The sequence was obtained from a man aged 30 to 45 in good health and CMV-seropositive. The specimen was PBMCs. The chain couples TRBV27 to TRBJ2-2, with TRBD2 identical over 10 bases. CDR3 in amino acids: CASSWLAGDTGELFF. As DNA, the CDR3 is TGTGCCAGCAGTTGGCTAGCGGGAGATACCGGGGAGCTGTTTTTT.